Listed below are T cell receptor beta chains from one sample, sequenced in a study of blood T cell repertoires in COVID-19. Libraries were prepared by immunoSEQ multiplex PCR; TCRdb keeps only in-frame clonotypes and omits some of them. The sample has more than 250,000 clones; around 78% are singletons. The sequenced material came from peripheral blood. These receptor sequences come from a man in his sixties who had recovered from COVID-19. Both conserved end residues are part of each CDR3. The order of the fields is D gene, J gene, clone size, V gene, CDR3 DNA, CDR3 protein. The D gene is left open where the match is weak. The size entry is marked missing in some rows and otherwise reads once, few, many or a size class.

>.|TRBJ2-4|.|TRBV19
TGTGCCAGTAGTGTACAGAAGACCCAAAACATTCAGTACTTC
CASSVQKTQNIQYF
>TRBD1|TRBJ1-5|.|TRBV10-2
TGCGCCAGCACCCGGGACAGGAGTAGCAATCAGCCCCAGCATTTT
CASTRDRSSNQPQHF
>.|TRBJ2-1|.|TRBV7-2
TGTGCCAGCAGCCGTGACAGCAGCTCCTACAATGAGCAGTTCTTC
CASSRDSSSYNEQFF
>.|TRBJ2-1|.|TRBV12-3/TRBV12-4
TGTGCCAGCAGTTTAGCCGGGAGACTGTTCTTC
CASSLAGRLFF
>TRBD1|TRBJ1-1|.|TRBV27
TGTGCCAGCAGTGGCCGACGGACAGGGCTGAACACTGAAGCTTTCTTT
CASSGRRTGLNTEAFF
>.|TRBJ2-3|.|TRBV30
TGTGCCTGGAGACTAGCTAGGGGCACAGATACGCAGTATTTT
CAWRLARGTDTQYF
>.|TRBJ1-1|.|TRBV5-1
TGCGCCAGCAGCCTAGCCGTGAACACTGAAGCTTTCTTT
CASSLAVNTEAFF
>.|TRBJ1-3|.|TRBV28
TGTGCCAGCAGTTCCGTCCTGGGACAAATCTCTCCGGGAAACACCATATATTTT
CASSSVLGQISPGNTIYF
>TRBD1|TRBJ1-6|.|TRBV5-1
TGCGCCAGCAGCTTGAGGACAGGGAGCTCCTATAATTCACCCCTCCACTTT
CASSLRTGSSYNSPLHF
>.|TRBJ1-4|.|TRBV3-1/TRBV3-2
TGTGCCAGCAGCCTCGGGGGGCGCGGGGAAAAACTGTTTTTT
CASSLGGRGEKLFF
>TRBD1|TRBJ1-2|.|TRBV5-1
TGCGCCAGCAGCCCAAAACCGACAGGGTGGAATGGCTACACCTTC
CASSPKPTGWNGYTF
>.|TRBJ2-5|.|TRBV5-1
TGCGCCAGCAGCCCGGAGGCGGGAAGGGAGACCCAGTACTTC
CASSPEAGRETQYF
>TRBD1|TRBJ2-7|once|TRBV5-1
TGCGCCAGCAGTAAAACCGGGACAGAGTCCTACGAGCAGTACTTC
CASSKTGTESYEQYF
>.|TRBJ2-7|.|TRBV27
TGTGCCAGCAGTCCCACCGCAGGGGTCGAGCAGTACTTC
CASSPTAGVEQYF
>.|TRBJ2-1|.|TRBV20-1
TGCAGTGCTAGTGACCCCCAGGGACGGGGACACGGCAATGAGCAGTTCTTC
CSASDPQGRGHGNEQFF
>.|TRBJ2-1|few|TRBV29-1
TGCAGCGTTGTGGTGGCGGACTCCTACAATGAGCAGTTCTTC
CSVVVADSYNEQFF
>.|TRBJ2-1|.|TRBV5-1
TGCGCCAGCAGGCCTTTCGCGGGAACTGGTGGTGAGCAGTTCTTC
CASRPFAGTGGEQFF
>TRBD1|TRBJ2-5|once|TRBV19
TGTGCCAGTTCGGGACAGGGGAAAGAGACCCAGTACTTC
CASSGQGKETQYF
>.|TRBJ2-1|.|TRBV5-1
TGCGCCAGCAGCGGGGGACATCCTCGGGATGAGCAGTTCTTC
CASSGGHPRDEQFF
>.|TRBJ2-5|.|TRBV11-2
TGTGCCAGCAGCTTACCACAGGGTTGGGAGACCCAGTACTTC
CASSLPQGWETQYF
>TRBD1|TRBJ2-7|.|TRBV5-1
TGCGCCAGCAGCTTGGCTTCGGACAGGGACCCCTACGAGCAGTACTTC
CASSLASDRDPYEQYF
>.|TRBJ2-7|.|TRBV6-1
TGTGCCAGCAGTGATCGAGAGCTCTTCGAGCAGTACTTC
CASSDRELFEQYF
>.|TRBJ1-4|.|TRBV19
TGTGCCAGTAGCTATACCAGAGGTGAAAAACTGTTTTTT
CASSYTRGEKLFF
>.|TRBJ1-1|.|TRBV5-4
TGTGCCAGCAGCCTCCAGGGAAGAGTTACTGAAGCTTTCTTT
CASSLQGRVTEAFF
>.|TRBJ2-5|.|TRBV6-6
TGTGCCAGCAGTCCCGGTGGTAGCGGATTAAAGACCCAGTACTTC
CASSPGGSGLKTQYF
>.|TRBJ1-5|.|TRBV12-3/TRBV12-4
TGTGCCAGCAGAGCCTCAGGGGCCCTACAGCATTTT
CASRASGALQHF
>TRBD2|TRBJ2-7|.|TRBV7-9
TGTGCCAGCAGCCCTAGCGGGGGAATAGCGGGAGTTTCCCTCGAGCAGTACTTC
CASSPSGGIAGVSLEQYF
>.|TRBJ2-7|.|TRBV4-1
TGCGCCAGCAGCCCCGATCCGGGCTCCTACGAGCAGTACTTC
CASSPDPGSYEQYF
>.|TRBJ2-5|.|TRBV7-2
TGTGCCAGCGCAGGGTTGGAGACCCAGTACTTC
CASAGLETQYF
>TRBD2|TRBJ2-3|.|TRBV5-4
TGTGCCAGCAGCTTAGTCGGGAGGCGAATCCAAAGCACAGATACGCAGTATTTT
CASSLVGRRIQSTDTQYF
>.|TRBJ2-2|.|TRBV5-1
TGCGCCAGCAGGGCAGGGGAATTGGGCACCGGGGAGCTGTTTTTT
CASRAGELGTGELFF
>TRBD2|TRBJ2-1|.|TRBV6-6
TGTGCCAGCACTGGGACTAGCGGGAGTAGAAATGAGCAGTTCTTC
CASTGTSGSRNEQFF
>TRBD1|TRBJ1-2|.|TRBV19
TGTGCCAGTACTCCGGCCCTCCCCTGGACAGGGGGCTTGGATGGCTACACCTTC
CASTPALPWTGGLDGYTF
>.|TRBJ1-4|.|TRBV4-1
TGCGCCAGCAGCCAATACCGGACGGGAAATGAAAAACTGTTTTTT
CASSQYRTGNEKLFF
>TRBD1|TRBJ1-2|.|TRBV29-1
TGCAGCGTGACCGGGACAGGGGGTTCTCTCTATGGCTACACCTTC
CSVTGTGGSLYGYTF
>.|TRBJ2-1|.|TRBV7-2
TGTGCCAGCAGCTTAGTGGGGGCGGGAGTTGGCAATGAGCAGTTCTTC
CASSLVGAGVGNEQFF
>.|TRBJ1-1|.|TRBV6-6
TGTGCCAGCAGTCCAGGGCTGGGTGAAGCTTTCTTT
CASSPGLGEAFF
>TRBD1|TRBJ1-4|.|TRBV7-3
TGTGCCAGCAGCCTCACAGGGGCAACTAATGAAAAACTGTTTTTT
CASSLTGATNEKLFF
>.|TRBJ2-5|.|TRBV16
TGTGCCAGCAGCCAAGTACAAGAGACCCAGTACTTC
CASSQVQETQYF
>.|TRBJ1-4|.|TRBV5-6
TGTGCCAGCAGTCTTACAGGGATGTCTAATGAAAAACTGTTTTTT
CASSLTGMSNEKLFF
>TRBD2|TRBJ2-1|.|TRBV24-1
TGTGCCACCAGTGAGCCAACCCCTCTCGAGCGGGAGGGCCCAAGCTCCTACAATGAGCAGTTCTTC
CATSEPTPLEREGPSSYNEQFF
>TRBD2|TRBJ2-5|.|TRBV5-8
TGTGCCAGCAGCCGGGGAGGGGTAAGCGGGAGACTGGAGACCCAGTACTTC
CASSRGGVSGRLETQYF
>TRBD1|TRBJ2-5|once|TRBV19
TGTGCCAGTAGTGCGAAGAGGACAGGGACTTTCCAAGAGACCCAGTACTTC
CASSAKRTGTFQETQYF
>.|TRBJ2-5|.|TRBV18
TGTGCCAGCTCTCCAGACTTGATTCGGGAGACCCAGTACTTC
CASSPDLIRETQYF
>TRBD1|TRBJ2-1|.|TRBV5-1
TGCGCCAGCAGCCTAACGGGACAGGTTAACAATGAGCAGTTCTTC
CASSLTGQVNNEQFF
>.|TRBJ1-2|.|TRBV6-2/TRBV6-3
TGTGCCAGCAGCCCCGGGGGACTACTCTATGGCTACACCTTC
CASSPGGLLYGYTF